Listed here are 22 T cell receptor beta chains from one sample, sequenced in a study of lymphopenia after photon versus proton radiotherapy. Sequenced by immunoSEQ multiplex PCR; TCRdb stores in-frame clones only, minus some. The data show around 26,000 clones, about four fifths seen once. The sequencing here drew on peripheral blood, taken from a patient treated with photon-based radiotherapy. The receptors were gathered from a man aged 45 to 65 with gastric cancer.

The chain carries TRBV5-4 and TRBJ2-7; 8 nucleotides match TRBD2. Germline CDR1 and CDR2: SGHNT and YYREEE (reference sequence). The CDR3 totals 13 residues. V lost 4 bases, J lost 6 bases, and 6 bases stayed unmatched. DNA for the CDR3: TGTGCCAGCAGCCGGGGGGGAGGCTCCGAGCAGTACGTC. Amino acids: CASSRGGGSEQYV.

The J gene is TRBJ2-3, the V gene TRBV7-8, with TRBD2 matching over 9 bases. The J segment lost 0 bases and the V segment lost 3 bases, leaving 4 bases of the junction unmatched. The germline gives CDR1 SGHVS, CDR2 FQNEAQ. The CDR3 totals 16 residues. In nucleotides, the CDR3 is TGTGCCAGCAGCTTCAACGCGGGGGGGAGCACAGATACGCAGTATTTT. Translated: CASSFNAGGSTDTQYF.

This clone came up once. The genes are TRBV11-1 and TRBJ2-5, with D unclear. Trimming left V 1 base short and J 7 bases short, with 13 bases between. CDR3 length: 14 residues. The germline V gene has CDR1 SGHAT and CDR2 FQDESV (reference sequence). This CDR3 is CASSLVGGEGTQYF. The CDR3 DNA is TGTGCCAGCAGCTTAGTAGGTGGGGAAGGGACCCAGTACTTC.

This sequence joins TRBV27 and TRBJ2-1, with 8 bases lining up with TRBD2. Trimming removed 8 bases from V and 8 bases from J; junction bases left unmatched: 14. The CDR3 runs 15 residues. Germline V gene sequence: CDR1 MNHEY, CDR2 SMNVEV (reference sequence). Here the CDR3 DNA reads TGTGCCAGCGGGGATCCCGGGACTAGACAATATGAGCAGTTCTTC. Translated, it gives CASGDPGTRQYEQFF.

There are a few counts of this clone. J is TRBJ2-7 and V is TRBV6-6; 7 bases line up with TRBD2. CDR1 and CDR2 from the germline V gene are MNHNY and SVGAGI (reference sequence). Unmatched junction bases numbered 10, after V lost 5 bases and J lost 9 bases. The CDR3 has 13 amino acids. This chain's CDR3 is CASSSGTSTGQYV. In nucleotides, the CDR3 is TGTGCCAGCAGTAGCGGGACCTCGACGGGGCAGTACGTC.

The J gene is TRBJ1-2, the V gene TRBV19; TRBD1 agrees at 9 bases. From germline, CDR1 is LNHDA and CDR2 SQIVND (reference sequence). The CDR3 runs to 15 residues. V trimming: 5 bases; J trimming: 4 bases; junction bases outside the gene matches: 8. The CDR3 DNA sequence: TGTGCCAGTAGTCCCGGACAGGGGTCGGGCTATGGCTACACCTTC. Translating gives CASSPGQGSGYGYTF.

This chain joins TRBV10-1 and TRBJ1-1, with D tentatively TRBD1 (6 bases). The CDR3 runs to 14 residues. Germline values: CDR1 WNHNN, CDR2 SYGVQD (reference sequence). Trimming cost V 6 bases and J 5 bases, with 16 bases left between them. In DNA, the CDR3 is TGCGCCAGCAGAGAGGGAAAAGGGACAACTGAAGCTTTCTTT. As protein: CASREGKGTTEAFF.

The chain links TRBV6-5 to TRBJ2-7; D is uncertain. V was trimmed by 5 bases and J by 4 bases, leaving 15 bases between them. This CDR3 has 14 amino acids. Germline V gives CDR1 MNHEY, CDR2 SVGAGI. The CDR3 reads CASSPSPQAYEQYV. The CDR3 region has the DNA TGTGCCAGCAGTCCTAGTCCCCAGGCTTACGAGCAGTACGTC.

The V and J genes are TRBV12-1 and TRBJ2-2; TRBD1 was called by the table and not checked on the DNA. TRBV12-1 is a documented pseudogene. The CDR3 length is 13 residues. CDR3 residues: CASKRQGTGELFF. CDR3 DNA: TGTGCCAGCAAAAGACAGGGGACCGGGGAGCTGTTTTTT.

The rearrangement links TRBV7-2 to TRBJ2-5, with D possibly TRBD1 on 8 matching bases. The CDR3 consists of 14 residues. The V end lost 5 bases, the J end lost 4 bases, and 14 bases lay between the germline ends. Per germline, CDR1 SGHTA and CDR2 FQGNSA. The CDR3 DNA reads as TGTGCCAGCAGCCCTAACAGGGGGGGAGAGACCCAGTACTTC. It translates to CASSPNRGGETQYF.

V usage is TRBV9 and J usage is TRBJ1-2, with 7 bases aligning to TRBD1. Germline lookup yields CDR1 SGDLS and CDR2 YYNGEE. This CDR3 has 15 residues. The ends lost 4 bases at V and 2 bases at J; junction bases unmatched: 8. The CDR3 coding sequence is TGTGCCAGCAGCCCCGATCCGACAGGGAACTATGGCTACACCTTC. This encodes CASSPDPTGNYGYTF.

The CDR3 protein is CASSPPSGWDTIYF. The CDR3 DNA reads TGTGCCAGCTCACCACCCTCAGGGTGGGACACCATATATTTT. The chain is built from TRBV18 and TRBJ1-3; TRBD1 is a possible D gene (5 bases). The CDR3 runs to 14 residues. From germline, CDR1 is KGHSH and CDR2 LQKENI. V dropped 0 bases and J dropped 8 bases, with 11 bases sitting between them.

The rearrangement joins TRBV5-6 to TRBJ1-6, with a possible D match to TRBD1 (5 bases). V lost 0 bases and J lost 4, with 14 bases in between. The CDR3 length is 17 residues. CDR1 SGHDT and CDR2 YYEEEE come from the germline V gene. This CDR3 is CASSLAIRGEYNSPLHF. CDR3 nucleotide sequence: TGTGCCAGCAGCTTGGCCATACGGGGCGAATATAATTCACCCCTCCACTTT.

This chain links TRBV10-3 with TRBJ2-2, with 7 bases identical to TRBD1. This CDR3 comprises 14 residues. Looked up from germline, CDR1 is ENHRY and CDR2 is SYGVKD. J was trimmed by 3 bases and V by 6 bases; bases with no gene match: 4. The CDR3 reads CAIRGDRDTGELFF. The CDR3 bases are TGTGCCATCAGGGGAGACAGGGACACCGGGGAGCTGTTTTTT.

The chain has TRBV13 and TRBJ2-7; D is undetermined. This CDR3 is 16 amino acids long. V lost 5 bases, J lost 4 bases, and 21 bases lay in between. Germline V gene data show CDR1 as PRHDT and CDR2 as FYEKMQ (reference sequence). The DNA for the CDR3 is TGTGCCAGCAGCCGCCTAACCTCACTCGCAGAATACGAGCAGTACGTC. It is translated as CASSRLTSLAEYEQYV.

V usage is TRBV6-4 and J usage is TRBJ1-2; D uncertain. The ends were cut back, 6 bases at V and 8 bases at J, with 16 bases in the middle. The germline CDR1 and CDR2 sequences are MRHNA and SNTAGT. CDR3 size: 13 residues. CDR3 sequence (DNA): TGTGCCAGCAGAGCCTCGGGAGGTCTCGGCTACACCTTC. As protein: CASRASGGLGYTF.

The rearrangement links TRBV4-1 to TRBJ1-1; no firm D call. This CDR3 contains 12 residues. Trimming removed 5 bases at V and 7 bases at J, with 11 bases between. Per germline, CDR1 MGHRA and CDR2 YSYEKL. Here the CDR3 DNA reads TGCGCCAGCAGCACCCCGACGGGTGAAGCTTTCTTT. Protein product: CASSTPTGEAFF.

This clone was counted a few times. This chain uses TRBV7-2 with TRBJ2-7; no clear D. V was pared by 1 base and J by 6 bases, with 7 bases between. Germline lookup yields CDR1 SGHTA and CDR2 FQGNSA. This CDR3 comprises 12 residues. CDR3 sequence: CASSLELGEQYF. The CDR3 DNA reads as TGTGCCAGCAGCTTAGAATTGGGCGAGCAGTACTTC.

This clone showed up just a few times. The rearrangement links TRBV9 to TRBJ1-2; no reliable D call. Germline values: CDR1 SGDLS, CDR2 YYNGEE. The V end lost 7 bases, the J end lost 3 bases, and 13 bases lay between the germline ends. CDR3 size: 13 residues. The CDR3 region is CASASPDHYGYTF. In DNA form, the CDR3 reads TGTGCCAGCGCTTCCCCCGATCACTATGGCTACACCTTC.

V usage is TRBV7-9 and J usage is TRBJ2-4, with 8 positions matching TRBD2. The CDR3 loop spans 15 amino acids. With V trimmed by 0 bases and J by 8 bases, 6 bases remained unmatched. Germline lookup yields CDR1 SEHNR and CDR2 FQNEAQ (reference sequence). The DNA of the CDR3 is TGTGCCAGCAGCTTAGCGCAAAGCGGGGGTGACATTCAGTACTTC. Translated: CASSLAQSGGDIQYF.

The chain employs TRBV19 and TRBJ2-3; D is possibly TRBD1 (6 bases). The CDR3 extends over 18 amino acids. V shed 7 bases and J shed 0 bases, with 23 bases lying between them. Germline values: CDR1 LNHDA, CDR2 SQIVND (reference sequence). In DNA form, the CDR3 reads TGTGCCAGTACCTCCGGGGATACAGGGCGGCGAAGCACAGATACGCAGTATTTT. The encoded protein is CASTSGDTGRRSTDTQYF. The full variable domain, rest sourced from reference TRBV19 and TRBJ2-3, is DGGITQSPKYLFRKEGQNVTLSCEQNLNHDAMYWYRQDPGQGLRLIYYSQIVNDFQKGDIAEGYSVSREKKESFPLTVTSAQKNPTAFYLCASTSGDTGRRSTDTQYFGPGTRLTVL.

The chain recombines TRBV5-1 with TRBJ2-3; D not certain. This CDR3 spans 11 amino acids. The V gene's germline CDR1 is SGHRS and CDR2 YFSETQ. V was cut by 4 bases and J by 4 bases, with 4 bases left in between. The CDR3 DNA sequence: TGCGCCAGCAGCGAGTCAGATACGCAGTATTTT. It yields the protein CASSESDTQYF.